Included here is one T cell receptor beta chain sequence, with context. This sample was taken from a study of blood T cell repertoires in COVID-19. Study overall: COVID-19 samples collected from the United States, Italy and Spain covered acute and convalescent phases. In each case, the material was cDNA or gDNA derived from T cells, B-cell-depleted T cells, or PBMCs.

This CDR3 is built from 13 residues. Trimming left V 4 bases short and J 7 bases short, with 14 bases between. In germline, CDR1 is SGDLS, CDR2 YYNGEE. Original processing notes: Reference gene primers were amplified, and this amplification served to estimate nucleated cell counts. Measured with immunoSEQ multiplex PCR; TCRdb has only the in-frame clones, and not every one. Clone size and the V and J calls come from that table; the DNA yielded D and trimming. This sample has under 200,000 clones; approximately 87% occur once, and the top ten carry roughly 3.3%. This chain connects TRBV9 to TRBJ1-1, with D unresolved. Sample: peripheral blood. The source is a man aged 18 to 29 with active or convalescent COVID-19. CDR3: CASSPITEGEAFF. The CDR3 DNA is TGTGCCAGCAGCCCGATTACCGAGGGTGAAGCTTTCTTT.